A selection of T cell receptor beta chains follows, all from one sample in a study of cytomegalovirus exposure and HLA in healthy donors. Method: immunoSEQ multiplex PCR; TCRdb's copy keeps in-frame clones and lacks some. The sample lists roughly 100,000 clones, about three quarters occurring once. The sample comprised PBMCs. The receptor set was obtained from a man in his forties in good health and CMV-seropositive. Each CDR3 is given with its conserved first and last residue. Each record gives: CDR3 length, V gene, clone size, D gene, J gene, CDR3 protein, CDR3 DNA. D genes are given only for firm matches. Expanded clones get a size class; other rows say once, few or many, or leave the size out.

len: 12; v_gene: TRBV6-1; abundance: -; d_gene: TRBD2; j_gene: TRBJ2-1; CDR3aa: CASTIAGDEQFF; CDR3nt: TGTGCCAGCACCATAGCGGGTGATGAGCAGTTCTTC
len: 13; v_gene: TRBV6-5; abundance: -; d_gene: TRBD2; j_gene: TRBJ2-7; CDR3aa: CASRRGRDSEQYF; CDR3nt: TGTGCCAGCCGGCGCGGGAGGGATTCCGAGCAGTACTTC
len: 17; v_gene: TRBV13; abundance: -; d_gene: TRBD1; j_gene: TRBJ1-2; CDR3aa: CASSSDRDRLANYGYTF; CDR3nt: TGTGCCAGCAGCTCGGACCGGGACAGATTAGCTAACTATGGCTACACCTTC
len: 15; v_gene: TRBV27; abundance: -; d_gene: TRBD2; j_gene: TRBJ2-5; CDR3aa: CASSQGLAGYETQYF; CDR3nt: TGTGCCAGCAGCCAGGGGCTAGCGGGATATGAGACCCAGTACTTC
len: 14; v_gene: TRBV5-4; abundance: once; d_gene: -; j_gene: TRBJ2-7; CDR3aa: CASSLAAGPYEQYF; CDR3nt: TGTGCCAGCAGCTTGGCCGCTGGGCCCTACGAGCAGTACTTC
len: 16; v_gene: TRBV27; abundance: -; d_gene: TRBD1; j_gene: TRBJ2-7; CDR3aa: CASSSGTGSLLYEQYF; CDR3nt: TGTGCCAGCAGTTCCGGGACAGGCTCCCTCCTCTACGAGCAGTACTTC
len: 15; v_gene: TRBV18; abundance: -; d_gene: -; j_gene: TRBJ2-3; CDR3aa: CASSPEDRSTDTQYF; CDR3nt: TGTGCCAGCTCACCAGAAGACAGGAGCACAGATACGCAGTATTTT
len: 14; v_gene: TRBV7-9; abundance: -; d_gene: TRBD1; j_gene: TRBJ2-7; CDR3aa: CASSAWDRGGEQYF; CDR3nt: TGTGCCAGCAGCGCCTGGGACAGGGGCGGCGAGCAGTACTTC
len: 12; v_gene: TRBV14; abundance: large; d_gene: -; j_gene: TRBJ2-7; CDR3aa: CASSQDRSKQYF; CDR3nt: TGTGCCAGCAGCCAAGACAGGTCCAAGCAGTACTTC
len: 13; v_gene: TRBV2; abundance: -; d_gene: TRBD1; j_gene: TRBJ1-2; CDR3aa: CASRGTGGSGYTF; CDR3nt: TGTGCCAGCAGGGGGACAGGGGGCTCTGGCTACACCTTC
len: 12; v_gene: TRBV11-3; abundance: few; d_gene: -; j_gene: TRBJ2-5; CDR3aa: CASSPSGETQYF; CDR3nt: TGTGCCAGCAGCCCGTCAGGAGAGACCCAGTACTTC
len: 14; v_gene: TRBV30; abundance: -; d_gene: -; j_gene: TRBJ2-7; CDR3aa: CAWSGPTYPYEQYF; CDR3nt: TGTGCCTGGAGTGGTCCGACTTATCCCTACGAGCAGTACTTC
len: 14; v_gene: TRBV9; abundance: -; d_gene: TRBD2; j_gene: TRBJ2-7; CDR3aa: CASSVRSGAYEQYF; CDR3nt: TGTGCCAGCAGCGTTCGAAGCGGGGCCTACGAGCAGTACTTC
len: 18; v_gene: TRBV19; abundance: few; d_gene: TRBD2; j_gene: TRBJ2-1; CDR3aa: CASSTGLAGGPWSNEQFF; CDR3nt: TGTGCCAGTAGTACCGGACTAGCGGGGGGACCATGGAGCAATGAGCAGTTCTTC
len: 15; v_gene: TRBV5-6; abundance: once; d_gene: TRBD2; j_gene: TRBJ2-7; CDR3aa: CASSSRLAGALEQYF; CDR3nt: TGTGCCAGCAGCTCACGACTAGCGGGGGCCCTCGAGCAGTACTTC
len: 13; v_gene: TRBV5-1; abundance: -; d_gene: -; j_gene: TRBJ2-5; CDR3aa: CASSLGDQETQYF; CDR3nt: TGCGCCAGCAGCTTGGGAGACCAAGAGACCCAGTACTTC
len: 15; v_gene: TRBV10-3; abundance: -; d_gene: -; j_gene: TRBJ2-3; CDR3aa: CAISVPSPWRDTQYF; CDR3nt: TGTGCCATCAGCGTCCCTAGCCCGTGGAGAGATACGCAGTATTTT
len: 14; v_gene: TRBV28; abundance: -; d_gene: -; j_gene: TRBJ1-4; CDR3aa: CASSADSYHEKLFF; CDR3nt: TGTGCCAGCAGTGCCGACAGCTACCATGAAAAACTGTTTTTT
len: 17; v_gene: TRBV5-1; abundance: -; d_gene: -; j_gene: TRBJ2-6; CDR3aa: CASSLGQPSSGANVLTF; CDR3nt: TGCGCCAGCAGCTTGGGACAGCCGAGCTCTGGGGCCAACGTCCTGACTTTC
len: 17; v_gene: TRBV28; abundance: -; d_gene: -; j_gene: TRBJ2-7; CDR3aa: CASSSSTHRAGIYEQYF; CDR3nt: TGTGCCAGCAGTTCATCGACCCACAGGGCGGGCATCTACGAGCAGTACTTC
len: 14; v_gene: TRBV6-1; abundance: few; d_gene: TRBD1; j_gene: TRBJ1-6; CDR3aa: CASSLTGLDSPLHF; CDR3nt: TGTGCCAGCAGCCTGACAGGGTTGGATTCACCCCTCCACTTT
len: 17; v_gene: TRBV27; abundance: -; d_gene: -; j_gene: TRBJ2-1; CDR3aa: CASSLQRDSSSYNEQFF; CDR3nt: TGTGCCAGCAGTTTACAGAGAGACAGTAGCTCCTACAATGAGCAGTTCTTC
len: 14; v_gene: TRBV6-1; abundance: -; d_gene: -; j_gene: TRBJ1-5; CDR3aa: CASSADYSNQPQHF; CDR3nt: TGTGCCAGCAGTGCGGACTATAGCAATCAGCCCCAGCATTTT
len: 18; v_gene: TRBV4-1; abundance: large; d_gene: TRBD1; j_gene: TRBJ1-2; CDR3aa: CASSSGPGQGDSNYGYTF; CDR3nt: TGCGCCAGCAGTTCAGGTCCGGGACAGGGGGACTCTAACTATGGCTACACCTTC
len: 14; v_gene: TRBV5-1; abundance: -; d_gene: -; j_gene: TRBJ1-5; CDR3aa: CASSLSGGNQPQHF; CDR3nt: TGCGCCAGCAGCTTGTCTGGGGGGAATCAACCCCAGCATTTT
len: 14; v_gene: TRBV18; abundance: -; d_gene: -; j_gene: TRBJ2-5; CDR3aa: CASSPPSRGETQYF; CDR3nt: TGTGCCAGCTCACCACCTAGCCGGGGGGAGACCCAGTACTTC
len: 14; v_gene: TRBV9; abundance: -; d_gene: -; j_gene: TRBJ1-5; CDR3aa: CASSVEAGNQPQHF; CDR3nt: TGTGCCAGCAGCGTGGAGGCGGGCAATCAGCCCCAGCATTTT
len: 14; v_gene: TRBV6-5; abundance: -; d_gene: TRBD1; j_gene: TRBJ2-3; CDR3aa: CASSPGTGLNTQYF; CDR3nt: TGTGCCAGCAGTCCTGGGACAGGGCTAAATACGCAGTATTTT
len: 17; v_gene: TRBV10-2; abundance: -; d_gene: TRBD1; j_gene: TRBJ1-6; CDR3aa: CASSDLAGGSYNSPLHF; CDR3nt: TGCGCCAGCAGTGACCTTGCAGGGGGCTCTTATAATTCACCCCTCCACTTT
len: 16; v_gene: TRBV28; abundance: -; d_gene: TRBD1; j_gene: TRBJ2-7; CDR3aa: CASSVPPGQGAYEQYF; CDR3nt: TGTGCCAGCAGTGTCCCCCCGGGACAGGGGGCGTACGAGCAGTACTTC
len: 15; v_gene: TRBV7-9; abundance: few; d_gene: TRBD2; j_gene: TRBJ2-1; CDR3aa: CASSLKAGGPVEQFF; CDR3nt: TGTGCCAGCAGCTTAAAAGCGGGAGGTCCGGTTGAGCAGTTCTTC
len: 15; v_gene: TRBV6-5; abundance: once; d_gene: TRBD1; j_gene: TRBJ2-7; CDR3aa: CASRSPGQTSYEQYF; CDR3nt: TGTGCCAGCAGATCCCCGGGACAGACCTCCTACGAGCAGTACTTC
len: 15; v_gene: TRBV7-2; abundance: few; d_gene: TRBD2; j_gene: TRBJ2-7; CDR3aa: CASSEGLAGVNEQYF; CDR3nt: TGTGCCAGCAGCGAGGGACTAGCGGGAGTGAACGAGCAGTACTTC
len: 12; v_gene: TRBV28; abundance: -; d_gene: -; j_gene: TRBJ1-5; CDR3aa: CASRTEAEPQHF; CDR3nt: TGTGCCAGCAGAACGGAGGCCGAGCCCCAGCATTTT
len: 16; v_gene: TRBV5-4; abundance: -; d_gene: TRBD2; j_gene: TRBJ2-1; CDR3aa: CASSPTSGYSYNEQFF; CDR3nt: TGTGCCAGCAGCCCGACTAGCGGATACTCCTACAATGAGCAGTTCTTC
len: 14; v_gene: TRBV7-6; abundance: -; d_gene: TRBD1; j_gene: TRBJ1-1; CDR3aa: CASSSQGKHTEAFF; CDR3nt: TGTGCCAGCAGCTCACAGGGGAAGCACACTGAAGCTTTCTTT
len: 14; v_gene: TRBV19; abundance: -; d_gene: -; j_gene: TRBJ1-2; CDR3aa: CASSISLATGGYTF; CDR3nt: TGTGCCAGTAGTATAAGTCTAGCCACTGGAGGCTACACCTTC
len: 15; v_gene: TRBV7-2; abundance: -; d_gene: -; j_gene: TRBJ2-6; CDR3aa: CASSPSPGGANVLTF; CDR3nt: TGTGCCAGCAGCCCCAGCCCGGGTGGGGCCAACGTCCTGACTTTC
len: 17; v_gene: TRBV4-1; abundance: -; d_gene: TRBD2; j_gene: TRBJ2-5; CDR3aa: CASSQESSGGALETQYF; CDR3nt: TGCGCCAGCAGCCAAGAGTCTAGCGGGGGGGCGTTGGAGACCCAGTACTTC
len: 15; v_gene: TRBV7-9; abundance: -; d_gene: -; j_gene: TRBJ2-1; CDR3aa: CASTGVLMGYNEQFF; CDR3nt: TGTGCCAGCACCGGGGTGCTTATGGGCTACAATGAGCAGTTCTTC
len: 15; v_gene: TRBV5-1; abundance: -; d_gene: TRBD2; j_gene: TRBJ2-4; CDR3aa: CASRLGSGGGNIQYF; CDR3nt: TGCGCCAGCAGGCTGGGGAGCGGGGGAGGTAACATTCAGTACTTC